Described below is a single TCR beta chain sequence and its context. These data belong to a study of blood T cell repertoires in COVID-19. Germline V gene sequence: CDR1 KGHSH, CDR2 LQKENI. With V trimmed by 4 bases and J by 0 bases, 8 bases remained unmatched. The CDR3 is made up of 17 amino acids. Clones were sequenced by immunoSEQ multiplex PCR, and TCRdb holds only the in-frame ones, with some missing. The table lists about 670,000 clones, about 87% of them singletons. This chain joins TRBV18 and TRBJ2-7; 11 positions match TRBD2. The sample taken for sequencing was peripheral blood. The TCR comes from a woman younger than 35 with acute or convalescent COVID-19. The CDR3 DNA is TGTGCCAGCTCACTCGCTAGCGGGGGGAATCCCTCCTACGAGCAGTACTTC. It translates to CASSLASGGNPSYEQYF.